This T cell receptor beta chain was sequenced for a study of CD8 T cells in ankylosing spondylitis (dated by TCRdb to between 2016 and 2019). Broadly, across the study: To find TCR variants linked to disease, the study profiled T cell receptor beta repertoires in ankylosing spondylitis patients and healthy donors. The whole study cohort included some 100 healthy donors and 25 ankylosing spondylitis patients. Peripheral blood was sampled, and synovial fluid was additionally collected from ankylosing spondylitis patients. The study at large found these results: The disease-linked clones had a CD8+ phenotype and were found at relatively low frequencies in peripheral blood. Some motif variants had previously been reported in the synovial fluid and blood of reactive arthritis patients, which suggests shared mechanisms of disease initiation. The disease-linked clones were reported as significantly enriched in matched synovial fluid samples from ankylosing spondylitis patients. A TCR beta motif of seven or eight highly homologous amino acid variants appeared characteristic of blood from ankylosing spondylitis patients.

This clonotype was counted many times. The clone's antigen remains unknown. No quality values exist for individual bases; no much larger clone is one base distant. The CDR3 runs 15 amino acids, cysteine and phenylalanine included. This entry keeps only the CDR3 DNA: 45 bases, framed from base 1. The V end loses 5 bases and the J end loses 5 bases, and a stretch of 15 bases separates them. The sequencer listed for this sample is Illumina HiSeq 2500. Quantitative 5'-RACE with molecular barcodes was used to prepare TCR beta libraries. On the study's bioinformatics: Disease-linked TCR variants were identified with a new computational method built on a probabilistic model of VDJ rearrangement. TCRdb passed the public sequencing reads through fastp at Q25 and MiXCR, retaining productive beta sequences. Entries that share a CDR3 protein sequence are merged under the most common genes and DNA. TCRdb, rather than the study authors, made the V and J calls. The sample records about 220,000 distinct CDR3 sequences, around 6.6% of which are singletons. Together, the top ten hold more than 13% of the sample.

The clonotype was recovered from a male donor with ankylosing spondylitis. Sequencing was carried out using blood, either unsorted or a sorted T cell fraction (not recorded which). Rearrangement joined TRBV12-3 or TRBV12-4 to TRBJ2-2; the D segment could be TRBD1, given 6 matching bases. Read as DNA, the sequence is TGTGCCAGCAGTCCTCTTTCCAGGGGTACCGGGGAGCTGTTTTTT. Translated, it gives CASSPLSRGTGELFF.